The 8 T cell receptor beta chains below all came from one sample that was sequenced in a study of cytomegalovirus exposure and HLA in healthy donors. The PCR had 60 Vbeta and 13 Jbeta primers. Clones were sequenced by immunoSEQ multiplex PCR, and TCRdb holds only the in-frame ones, with some missing. The data show about 82,000 clones, with around 80% seen just once and around 15% held by the top ten. The sample taken for sequencing was PBMCs. All receptors derive from a human donor in good health.

The chain has TRBV7-2 and TRBJ1-5; TRBD1 is a possible D gene (5 bases). The CDR3 has 13 amino acids. The germline V gene has CDR1 SGHTA and CDR2 FQGNSA. With 5 bases removed from V and 10 bases from J, the gap between germline ends came to 15 bases. CDR3 bases: TGTGCCAGCAGCCCAAGCCCCGGACATCCCCAGCATTTT. Protein sequence: CASSPSPGHPQHF.

The V gene is TRBV9, the J gene TRBJ2-2; 10 nucleotides align to TRBD1. V shed 3 bases, J shed 4 bases, and the junction held 6 bases outside the gene matches. CDR1 is SGDLS, CDR2 YYNGEE, per germline. The CDR3 length is 16 residues. The CDR3 DNA is TGTGCCAGCAGCGCCCGACAGGGGGCGGGCACCGGGGAGCTGTTTTTT. As protein: CASSARQGAGTGELFF.

This clone was seen a few times. The chain combines TRBV6-5 with TRBJ2-1; D is unclear. Germline loops: CDR1 MNHEY, CDR2 SVGAGI. The CDR3 covers 13 residues. The V and J ends lost 3 bases and 6 bases respectively, with 9 bases between them. The CDR3 nucleotides are TGTGCCAGCAGTTATTTGAGTGGCAATGAGCAGTTCTTC. It yields the protein CASSYLSGNEQFF.

CDR3 coding DNA: TGTGCCAGCAGCCCTTGGACAGGAGGGCCCGCTGAAGCTTTCTTT. Amino acid sequence: CASSPWTGGPAEAFF. The V gene is TRBV5-6, the J gene TRBJ1-1; the match to TRBD1 covers 7 bases. The CDR3 sequence is 15 residues long. J lost 6 bases, V lost 4 bases, and 12 bases had no gene match. Looked up from germline, CDR1 is SGHDT and CDR2 is YYEEEE. Based on the CDR3 plus reference TRBV5-6 and TRBJ1-1, the full variable domain is DAGVTQSPTHLIKTRGQQVTLRCSPKSGHDTVSWYQQALGQGPQFIFQYYEEEERQRGNFPDRFSGHQFPNYSSELNVNALLLGDSALYLCASSPWTGGPAEAFFGQGTRLTVV.

Only a few counts were recorded for this clone. V usage is TRBV6-1 and J usage is TRBJ2-7; TRBD2 aligns across 10 bases. This CDR3 has 14 amino acids. Germline CDR1 reads MNHNS; CDR2 reads SASEGT. Trimming took 4 bases from V and 2 from J; bases not matched to a gene: 2. Here the CDR3 reads CASSGTSGPYEQYF. The CDR3 DNA reads TGTGCCAGCAGTGGGACTAGCGGACCCTACGAGCAGTACTTC.

This clone has only one observation. The rearrangement links TRBV5-4 to TRBJ1-6; 10 nucleotides line up with TRBD1. There are 15 residues in the CDR3. Trimming at V came to 5 bases and at J to 10 bases, leaving 9 bases not matched to a gene. Germline CDR1 and CDR2: SGHNT and YYREEE (reference sequence). CDR3 loop: CASSWGQGNSSPLHF. CDR3 nucleotides: TGTGCCAGCAGTTGGGGACAGGGGAATTCCTCACCCCTCCACTTT.

The V call is TRBV7-8, the J call TRBJ2-7; 13 nucleotides line up with TRBD2. The V segment lost 1 base and the J segment 1 base; nucleotides outside the gene matches: 1. This CDR3 region has 16 residues. The V gene's germline CDR1 is SGHVS and CDR2 FQNEAQ. CDR3 protein: CASSLGGLAGSYEQYF. The CDR3 coding sequence is TGTGCCAGCAGCTTAGGGGGACTAGCGGGGTCCTACGAGCAGTACTTC.

This clone was counted a single time. The chain joins TRBV9 to TRBJ2-3, with D possibly matching TRBD1 (6 bases). Germline-derived CDR1 and CDR2 are SGDLS and YYNGEE. This CDR3 region has 16 residues. With 0 bases removed from V and 1 base from J, the gap between germline ends came to 12 bases. CDR3: CASSVGGRPRTDTQYF. CDR3 sequence (DNA): TGTGCCAGCAGCGTAGGGGGGCGGCCCCGCACAGATACGCAGTATTTT.